This T cell receptor beta chain comes out of a study of lung T cells in sarcoidosis with Löfgren's syndrome. In its sample, this clonotype is large. TCRdb independently ran MiXCR on the reads; one entry per CDR3 protein. The sample contains under 500 distinct CDR3 sequences, over 25% of which appear only once. The sequence was obtained from a human donor with sarcoidosis (Löfgren's syndrome or another form), or a control subject (not recorded which). The sequenced material came from CD4+ T cells from bronchoalveolar lavage.

For the CDR3, the DNA is TGTGCCAGCAGTGATCCTGTAGGTTACCAAGAGACCCAGTACTTC. Translation: CASSDPVGYQETQYF. This chain links TRBV2 with TRBJ2-5, with no clear D. The V end was cut by 3 bases, the J end by 0 bases, with 11 bases between. CDR3 length equals 15 residues. Germline V lookup: CDR1 SNHLY, CDR2 FYNNEI.